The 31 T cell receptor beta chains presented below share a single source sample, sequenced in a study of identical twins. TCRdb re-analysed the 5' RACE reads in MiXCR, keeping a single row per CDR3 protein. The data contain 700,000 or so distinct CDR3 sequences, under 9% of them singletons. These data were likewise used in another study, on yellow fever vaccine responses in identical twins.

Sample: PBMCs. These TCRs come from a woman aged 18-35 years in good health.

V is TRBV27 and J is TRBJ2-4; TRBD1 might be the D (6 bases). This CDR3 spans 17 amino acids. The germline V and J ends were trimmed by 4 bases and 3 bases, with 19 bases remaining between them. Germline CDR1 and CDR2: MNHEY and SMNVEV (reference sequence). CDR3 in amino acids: CASSSIGDKVGKNIQYF. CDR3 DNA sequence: TGTGCCAGCAGTTCAATCGGGGACAAAGTAGGCAAAAACATTCAGTACTTC.

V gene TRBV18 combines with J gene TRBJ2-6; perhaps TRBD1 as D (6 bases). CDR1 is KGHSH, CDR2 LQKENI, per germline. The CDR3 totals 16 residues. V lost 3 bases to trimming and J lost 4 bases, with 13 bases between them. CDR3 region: CASSPAGDSGANVLTF. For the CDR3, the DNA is TGTGCCAGCTCACCGGCAGGGGATTCAGGGGCCAACGTCCTGACTTTC. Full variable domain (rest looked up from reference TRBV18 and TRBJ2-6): NAGVMQNPRHLVRRRGQEARLRCSPMKGHSHVYWYRQLPEEGLKFMVYLQKENIIDESGMPKERFSAEFPKEGPSILRIQQVVRGDSAAYFCASSPAGDSGANVLTFGAGSRLTVL.

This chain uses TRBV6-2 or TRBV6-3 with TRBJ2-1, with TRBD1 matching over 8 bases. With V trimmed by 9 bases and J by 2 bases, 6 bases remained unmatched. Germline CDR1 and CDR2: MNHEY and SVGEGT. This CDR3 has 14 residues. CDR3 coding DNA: TGTGCCAGGCCGGACAGGGAGACCTACAATGAGCAGTTCTTC. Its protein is CARPDRETYNEQFF.

CDR3 protein: CASSDRRSTDTQYF. CDR3 DNA sequence: TGTGCCAGCAGTGACAGGAGGTCCACAGATACGCAGTATTTT. The chain couples TRBV2 to TRBJ2-3, with D possibly TRBD2 on 5 matching bases. The CDR3 consists of 14 residues. V dropped 3 bases and J dropped 2 bases, with 9 bases sitting between them. Germline assignment: CDR1 SNHLY and CDR2 FYNNEI.

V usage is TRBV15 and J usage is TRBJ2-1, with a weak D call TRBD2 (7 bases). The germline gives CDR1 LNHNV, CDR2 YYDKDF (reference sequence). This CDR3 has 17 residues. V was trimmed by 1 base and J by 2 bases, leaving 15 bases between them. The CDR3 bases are TGTGCCACCAGCAGAGTTTCGGGGGCGGGGGCCTACAATGAGCAGTTCTTC. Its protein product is CATSRVSGAGAYNEQFF.

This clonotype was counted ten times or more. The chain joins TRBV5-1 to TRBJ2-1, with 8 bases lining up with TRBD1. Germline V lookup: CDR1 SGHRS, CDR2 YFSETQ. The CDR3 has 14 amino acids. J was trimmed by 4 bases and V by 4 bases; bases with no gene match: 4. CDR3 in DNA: TGCGCCAGCAGCCTACAGGGGGAATACAATGAGCAGTTCTTC. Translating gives CASSLQGEYNEQFF.

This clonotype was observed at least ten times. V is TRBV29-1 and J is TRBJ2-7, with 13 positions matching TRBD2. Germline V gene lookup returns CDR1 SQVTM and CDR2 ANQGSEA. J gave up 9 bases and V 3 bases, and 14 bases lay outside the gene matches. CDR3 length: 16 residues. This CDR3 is CSVDGLAGVEGVRQYF. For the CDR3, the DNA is TGCAGCGTTGATGGACTAGCGGGAGTTGAAGGGGTTCGGCAGTACTTC.

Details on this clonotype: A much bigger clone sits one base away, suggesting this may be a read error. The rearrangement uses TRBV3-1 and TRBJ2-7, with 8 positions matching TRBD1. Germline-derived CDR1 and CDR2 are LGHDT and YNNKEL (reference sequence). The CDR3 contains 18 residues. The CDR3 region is CTSSQGGQADAFAYEQYF. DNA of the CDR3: TGTACCAGCAGCCAAGGGGGACAGGCGGATGCCTTTGCCTACGAGCAGTACTTC.

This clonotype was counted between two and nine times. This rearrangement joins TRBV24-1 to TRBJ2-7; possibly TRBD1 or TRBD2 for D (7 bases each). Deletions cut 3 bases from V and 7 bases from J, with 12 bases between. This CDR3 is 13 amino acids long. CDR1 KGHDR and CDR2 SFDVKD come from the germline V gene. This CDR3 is CATSDTGEGEQYF. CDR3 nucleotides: TGTGCCACCAGTGATACAGGGGAGGGGGAGCAGTACTTC.

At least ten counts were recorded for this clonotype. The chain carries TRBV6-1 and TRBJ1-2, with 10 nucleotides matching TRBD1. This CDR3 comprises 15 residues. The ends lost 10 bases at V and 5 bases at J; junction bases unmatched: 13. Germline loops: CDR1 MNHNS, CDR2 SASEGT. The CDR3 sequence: CAIPAGTGDPYGYTF. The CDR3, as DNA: TGTGCCATCCCCGCCGGGACAGGGGACCCTTATGGCTACACCTTC.

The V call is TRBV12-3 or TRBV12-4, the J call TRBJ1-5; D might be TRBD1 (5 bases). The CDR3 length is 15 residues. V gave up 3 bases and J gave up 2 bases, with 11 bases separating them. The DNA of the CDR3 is TGTGCCAGCAGTTTTCAGGGAAACGGCAATCAGCCCCAGCATTTT. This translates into CASSFQGNGNQPQHF.

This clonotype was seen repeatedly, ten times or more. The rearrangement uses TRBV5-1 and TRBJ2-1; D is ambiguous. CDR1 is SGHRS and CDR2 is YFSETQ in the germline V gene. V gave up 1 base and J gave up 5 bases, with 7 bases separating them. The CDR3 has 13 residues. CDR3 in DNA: TGCGCCAGCAGCTTGATTCTTAACAATGAGCAGTTCTTC. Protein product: CASSLILNNEQFF.

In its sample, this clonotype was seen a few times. CDR3 amino acids: CASSQDSRGIYGYTF. The CDR3 DNA reads as TGCGCCAGCAGCCAGGACAGTCGGGGCATCTATGGCTACACCTTC. The chain carries TRBV4-1 and TRBJ1-2, with D perhaps TRBD1 (6 bases). Trimming removed 3 bases at V and 4 bases at J, with 15 bases between. The CDR3 sequence is 15 residues long. Germline V gene sequence: CDR1 MGHRA, CDR2 YSYEKL.

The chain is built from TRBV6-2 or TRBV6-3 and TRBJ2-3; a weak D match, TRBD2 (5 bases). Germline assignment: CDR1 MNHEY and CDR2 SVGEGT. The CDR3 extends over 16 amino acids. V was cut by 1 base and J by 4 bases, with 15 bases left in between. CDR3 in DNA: TGTGCCAGCAGTTACTTCCGGGGTAACGCGGCAGATACGCAGTATTTT. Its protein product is CASSYFRGNAADTQYF.

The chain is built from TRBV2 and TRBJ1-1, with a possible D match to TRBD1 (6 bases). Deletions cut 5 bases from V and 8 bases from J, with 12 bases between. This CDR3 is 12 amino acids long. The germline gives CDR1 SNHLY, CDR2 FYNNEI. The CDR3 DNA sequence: TGTGCCAGCAGTCTACAGGGTTCCGAAGCTTTCTTT. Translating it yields CASSLQGSEAFF.

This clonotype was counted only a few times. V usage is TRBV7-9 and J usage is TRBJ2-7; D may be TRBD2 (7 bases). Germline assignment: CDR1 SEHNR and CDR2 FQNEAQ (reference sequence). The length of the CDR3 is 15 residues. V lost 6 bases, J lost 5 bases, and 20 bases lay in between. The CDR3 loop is CASSFGGRAINEQYF. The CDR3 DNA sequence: TGTGCCAGCAGTTTCGGGGGGCGCGCAATCAACGAGCAGTACTTC.

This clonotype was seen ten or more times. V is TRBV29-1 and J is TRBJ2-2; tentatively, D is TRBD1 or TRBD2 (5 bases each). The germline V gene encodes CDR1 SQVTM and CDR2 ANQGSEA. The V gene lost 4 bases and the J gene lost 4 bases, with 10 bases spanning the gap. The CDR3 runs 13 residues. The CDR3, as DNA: TGCAGCGTTGTGAGGGGTGGCACCGGGGAGCTGTTTTTT. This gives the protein CSVVRGGTGELFF.

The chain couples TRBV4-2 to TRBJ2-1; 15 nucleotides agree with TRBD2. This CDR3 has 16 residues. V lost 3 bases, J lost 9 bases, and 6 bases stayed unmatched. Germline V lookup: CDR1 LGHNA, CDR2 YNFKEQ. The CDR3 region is CASSQMGLAGGPEQFF. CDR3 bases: TGTGCCAGCAGCCAGATGGGACTAGCGGGGGGTCCTGAGCAGTTCTTC.

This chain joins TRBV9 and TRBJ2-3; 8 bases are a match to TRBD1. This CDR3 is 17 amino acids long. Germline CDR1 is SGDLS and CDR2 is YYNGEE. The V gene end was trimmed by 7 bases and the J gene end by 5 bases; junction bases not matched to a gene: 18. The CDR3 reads CASAGQGRPSGGDTQYF. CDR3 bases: TGTGCCAGCGCTGGACAGGGTCGACCGTCCGGGGGAGATACGCAGTATTTT.

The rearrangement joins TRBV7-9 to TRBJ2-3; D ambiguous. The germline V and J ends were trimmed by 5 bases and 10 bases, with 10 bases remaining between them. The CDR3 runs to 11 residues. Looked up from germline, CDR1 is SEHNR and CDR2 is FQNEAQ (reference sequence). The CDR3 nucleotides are TGTGCCAGCAGCCATGGGTCATCGCAGTATTTT. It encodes CASSHGSSQYF.

This CDR3 reads CASSQGAGGSGANVLTF. DNA of the CDR3: TGCGCCAGCAGCCAAGGGGCGGGAGGCTCTGGGGCCAACGTCCTGACTTTC. V usage is TRBV4-3 and J usage is TRBJ2-6; 8 nucleotides agree with TRBD2. The CDR3 sequence is 17 residues long. Germline CDR1 reads LGHNA; CDR2 reads YSLEER. V was pared by 1 base and J by 0 bases, with 2 bases of the junction left unmatched.

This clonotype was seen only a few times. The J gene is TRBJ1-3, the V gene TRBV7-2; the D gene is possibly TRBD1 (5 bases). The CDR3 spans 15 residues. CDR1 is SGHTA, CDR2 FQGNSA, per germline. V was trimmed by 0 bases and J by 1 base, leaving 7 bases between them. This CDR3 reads CASSLARGSGNTIYF. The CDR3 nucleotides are TGTGCCAGCAGCTTAGCCCGGGGGTCTGGAAACACCATATATTTT.

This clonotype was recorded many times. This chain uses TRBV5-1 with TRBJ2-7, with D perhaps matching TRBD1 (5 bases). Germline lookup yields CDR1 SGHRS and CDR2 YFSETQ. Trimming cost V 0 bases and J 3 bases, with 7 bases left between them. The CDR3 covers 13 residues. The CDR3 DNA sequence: TGCGCCAGCAGCTTGGAAGGGGTCTACGAGCAGTACTTC. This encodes CASSLEGVYEQYF.

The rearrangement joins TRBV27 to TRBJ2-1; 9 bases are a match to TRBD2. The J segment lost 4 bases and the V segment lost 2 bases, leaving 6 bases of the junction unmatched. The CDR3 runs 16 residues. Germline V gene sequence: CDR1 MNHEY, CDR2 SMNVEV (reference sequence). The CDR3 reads CASSLIASGVYNEQFF. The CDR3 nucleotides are TGTGCCAGCAGTTTAATCGCTAGCGGGGTATACAATGAGCAGTTCTTC.

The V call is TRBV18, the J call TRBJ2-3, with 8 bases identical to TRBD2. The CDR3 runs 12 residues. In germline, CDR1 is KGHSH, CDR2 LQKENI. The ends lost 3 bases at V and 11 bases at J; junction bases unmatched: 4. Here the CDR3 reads CASSPREERQYF. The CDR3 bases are TGTGCCAGCTCACCGCGGGAGGAGAGGCAGTATTTT.

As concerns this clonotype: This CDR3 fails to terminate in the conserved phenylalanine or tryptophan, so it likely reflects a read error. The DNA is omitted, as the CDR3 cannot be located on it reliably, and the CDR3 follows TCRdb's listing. Here the CDR3 reads CSARVGGSVEI. The chain employs TRBV20-1 and TRBJ2-7; the listed D gene, TRBD1, was not tested against the DNA. Germline V gene lookup returns CDR1 DFQATT and CDR2 SNEGSKA (reference sequence). The CDR3 spans 11 amino acids, including both terminal residues.

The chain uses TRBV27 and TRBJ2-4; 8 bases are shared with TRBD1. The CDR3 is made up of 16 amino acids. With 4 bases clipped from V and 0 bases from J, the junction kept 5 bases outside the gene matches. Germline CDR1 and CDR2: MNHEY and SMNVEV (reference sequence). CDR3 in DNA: TGTGCCAGCAGTTCGAGGACAGGGCTAGCCAAAAACATTCAGTACTTC. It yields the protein CASSSRTGLAKNIQYF.

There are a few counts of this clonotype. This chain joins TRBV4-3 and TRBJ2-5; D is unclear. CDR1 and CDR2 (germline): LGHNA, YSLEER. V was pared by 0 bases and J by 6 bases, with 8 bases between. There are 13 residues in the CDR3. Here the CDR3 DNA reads TGCGCCAGCAGCCAAGATGTCAGGAAGACCCAGTACTTC. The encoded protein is CASSQDVRKTQYF.

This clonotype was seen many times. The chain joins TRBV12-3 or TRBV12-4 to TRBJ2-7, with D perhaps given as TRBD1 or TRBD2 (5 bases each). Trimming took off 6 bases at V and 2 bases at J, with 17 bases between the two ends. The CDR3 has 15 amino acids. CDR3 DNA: TGTGCCAGCAGCATCTCCGGGACGGGAACCTACGAGCAGTACTTC. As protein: CASSISGTGTYEQYF.

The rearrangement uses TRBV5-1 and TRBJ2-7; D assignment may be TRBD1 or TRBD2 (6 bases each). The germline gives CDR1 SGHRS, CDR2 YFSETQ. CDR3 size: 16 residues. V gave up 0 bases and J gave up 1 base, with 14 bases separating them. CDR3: CASSLVGGGQSYEQYF. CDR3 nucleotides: TGCGCCAGCAGCTTGGTGGGGGGCGGACAGTCCTACGAGCAGTACTTC.

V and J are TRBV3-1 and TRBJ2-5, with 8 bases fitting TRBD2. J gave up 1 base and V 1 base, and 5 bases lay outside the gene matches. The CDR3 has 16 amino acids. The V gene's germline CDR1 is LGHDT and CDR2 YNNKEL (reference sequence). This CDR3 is CASSQGFGGAQETQYF. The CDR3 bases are TGTGCCAGCAGCCAAGGGTTCGGGGGGGCCCAAGAGACCCAGTACTTC.